This T cell receptor (beta chain) was observed in a study of cytomegalovirus exposure and HLA in healthy donors. Donors consisted of healthy bone marrow donors. The germline CDR1 and CDR2 sequences are SGHNT and YYREEE (reference sequence). The CDR3 is 17 residues long. The V end lost 2 bases, the J end lost 0 bases, and 17 bases lay between the germline ends. 60 Vbeta and 13 Jbeta primers were used in PCR. The method was immunoSEQ multiplex PCR; TCRdb's version includes in-frame clones alone and lacks a portion of them. The sample includes fewer than 150,000 clones, about 80% of them seen just once. The chain links TRBV5-4 to TRBJ1-1; D unresolved. The sequenced sample was PBMCs. The source of this sequence is a male donor in good health and CMV-seronegative. Written as DNA, the CDR3 is TGTGCCAGCAGCTTACGGGGAGTTGGTTTTCTGAACACTGAAGCTTTCTTT. It encodes CASSLRGVGFLNTEAFF.